The TCR beta chain under discussion was sequenced for a study of T cells after yellow fever vaccination. Whole-study context: Preparation of the low-cell-number fractions used SMART-Seq v4 Ultra Low Input.

This CDR3 contains 11 residues. V dropped 7 bases and J dropped 6 bases, with 10 bases sitting between them. Germline CDR1 is DFQATT and CDR2 is SNEGSKA (reference sequence). Using its own MiXCR run on the 5' RACE reads, TCRdb lists one record per CDR3 protein. The top ten hold about a sixth of the sample, which has 450,000 to 550,000 distinct CDR3 sequences, roughly a fifth seen once. General study points: Weaker, the secondary response peaked sooner, at day 5 versus 15.

Of note for this clonotype: The antigen remains unidentified.

Sequencing was performed on PBMCs, taken about 21 days after the first yellow fever vaccination. The rearrangement uses TRBV20-1 and TRBJ1-3, with a tentative D call TRBD1 (6 bases). This TCR was recovered from a man younger than 35 who received the YFV17D yellow fever vaccine. The CDR3 DNA reads as TGCAGTGTCCCAGGGGAAAACACCATATATTTT. Translation gives CSVPGENTIYF.